This TCR beta chain appears in the sequencing data of a study of blood T cells in healthy people across ages. Trimming removed 6 bases from V and 11 bases from J; junction bases left unmatched: 11. The CDR3 consists of 13 residues. Germline V gene data show CDR1 as MNHEY and CDR2 as SVGAGI. Primers used in a second PCR of about 6 to 11 cycles were a sample-barcoded 5' primer and a J-beta primer mix. From the 5' RACE reads, TCRdb called clonotypes with MiXCR, one entry per CDR3 protein. The sample yields approximately 1.5 million distinct CDR3 sequences, 42% seen once. Study results and limitations: Estimates based on one million T cells were treated as lower bounds. Conclusively comparing naive with antigen-experienced cells was impossible with unsorted PBMCs. Expanded clonotype shifts may have been confounded, as the donors had an unknown CMV status.

Total RNA extracted from each sample amounted to at least 5 micrograms. Notes on this clonotype: Its antigen remains unknown.

The material sequenced was blood. This clonotype originated in a woman younger than 35 in good health. The chain combines TRBV6-5 with TRBJ2-5; 8 positions agree with TRBD1. The CDR3 nucleotides read TGTGCCAGCAGAACGGACAGGGTTGGAGAGCAGTACTTC. Protein sequence: CASRTDRVGEQYF.